Below are 10 T cell receptor beta chains sequenced from a single sample in a study of shared clonotypes between healthy human individuals. Profiling relied on immunoSEQ multiplex PCR, and the TCRdb table lists in-frame clones only, not all of them. Found here are more than 2 million clones, almost 96% of them singletons; the top ten hold around 0.13%. Material: naive CD4+ T cells sorted from blood. Subset: CD45RA+ positively selected. The receptors were sampled from a young man in good health.

The V gene is TRBV30, the J gene TRBJ1-1, with D unresolved. CDR1 and CDR2 (germline): GTSNPN, SVGIG (reference sequence). CDR3 length equals 13 residues. V lost 0 bases and J lost 6, with 11 bases in between. The CDR3 spells CAWSVRDGSEAFF. Here the CDR3 DNA reads TGTGCCTGGAGTGTTCGCGATGGCTCTGAAGCTTTCTTT.

V and J are TRBV9 and TRBJ2-1; possible D gene TRBD2, 5 bases. The CDR3 has 15 residues. Trimming removed 3 bases at V and 1 base at J, with 11 bases between. Germline V gives CDR1 SGDLS, CDR2 YYNGEE. CDR3 sequence: CASSGQAASYNEQFF. Here the CDR3 DNA reads TGTGCCAGCAGCGGTCAAGCGGCGTCCTACAATGAGCAGTTCTTC. Full variable domain (rest looked up from reference TRBV9 and TRBJ2-1): DSGVTQTPKHLITATGQRVTLRCSPRSGDLSVYWYQQSLDQGLQFLIQYYNGEERAKGNILERFSAQQFPDLHSELNLSSLELGDSALYFCASSGQAASYNEQFFGPGTRLTVL.

The rearrangement uses TRBV5-1 and TRBJ2-1, with D tentatively TRBD2 (5 bases). The germline V gene has CDR1 SGHRS and CDR2 YFSETQ. Trimming left V 1 base short and J 3 bases short, with 8 bases between. The CDR3 contains 14 residues. CDR3 DNA: TGCGCCAGCAGCTTGAAGGCGGGCTACAATGAGCAGTTCTTC. Translated, it gives CASSLKAGYNEQFF.

V gene TRBV11-2 combines with J gene TRBJ1-3, with D tentatively TRBD1 (5 bases). Per germline, CDR1 SGHAT and CDR2 FQNNGV. The V and J ends lost 3 bases and 0 bases respectively, with 15 bases between them. The CDR3 totals 17 residues. This chain's CDR3 is CASSLRQGPSSGNTIYF. The DNA of the CDR3 is TGTGCCAGCAGCTTGAGGCAGGGCCCCAGCTCTGGAAACACCATATATTTT. Filled out from reference TRBV11-2 and TRBJ1-3, the complete variable domain reads EAGVAQSPRYKIIEKRQSVAFWCNPISGHATLYWYQQILGQGPKLLIQFQNNGVVDDSQLPKDRFSAERLKGVDSTLKIQPAKLEDSAVYLCASSLRQGPSSGNTIYFGEGSWLTVV.

With respect to this clone: Within the sample, other DNA sequences also encode this same CDR3. This sequence joins TRBV6-5 and TRBJ2-1; 9 bases line up with TRBD1. The CDR3 has 14 residues. Germline values: CDR1 MNHEY, CDR2 SVGAGI. The V segment lost 5 bases and the J segment 4 bases; nucleotides outside the gene matches: 3. The CDR3 protein is CASSRGQGYNEQFF. CDR3 bases: TGTGCCAGCAGTCGGGGACAGGGATACAATGAGCAGTTCTTC.

The gene calls are TRBV19 and TRBJ2-1; the match to TRBD1 covers 7 bases. This CDR3 contains 14 residues. The V gene's germline CDR1 is LNHDA and CDR2 SQIVND (reference sequence). V was clipped by 3 bases and J by 3 bases; unmatched bases: 2. The CDR3 protein is CASSMGQYYNEQFF. The CDR3 nucleotides read TGTGCCAGTAGTATGGGACAGTACTACAATGAGCAGTTCTTC.

The genes are TRBV27 and TRBJ2-3; 7 bases agree with TRBD2. The length of the CDR3 is 15 residues. Germline V gene data show CDR1 as MNHEY and CDR2 as SMNVEV (reference sequence). V trimming: 7 bases; J trimming: 0 bases; junction bases outside the gene matches: 7. Written as DNA, the CDR3 is TGTGCCAGCAACTTGGGCGGGAGAAGCACAGATACGCAGTATTTT. Amino acid sequence: CASNLGGRSTDTQYF.

CDR3 protein: CASSLAQGFNEQFF. The CDR3 nucleotides are TGTGCCAGCAGCTTGGCCCAGGGCTTTAATGAGCAGTTCTTC. The chain combines TRBV5-5 with TRBJ2-1; possibly TRBD1 for D (5 bases). CDR1 is SGHKS and CDR2 is YYEKEE in the germline V gene (reference sequence). The CDR3 is made up of 14 amino acids. Trimming removed 0 bases at V and 7 bases at J, with 11 bases between.

On this clone: Other DNA sequences of this sample code for an identical CDR3. The rearrangement joins TRBV7-9 to TRBJ1-1, with D uncertain. Trimming took off 0 bases at V and 4 bases at J, with 6 bases between the two ends. CDR3 size: 13 residues. The germline gives CDR1 SEHNR, CDR2 FQNEAQ (reference sequence). The chain's CDR3 is CASSLAGVTEAFF. The DNA for the CDR3 is TGTGCCAGCAGCTTAGCCGGGGTCACTGAAGCTTTCTTT. The variable domain in full, with the rest retrieved from reference TRBV7-9 and TRBJ1-1, is DTGVSQNPRHKITKRGQNVTFRCDPISEHNRLYWYRQTLGQGPEFLTYFQNEAQLEKSRLLSDRFSAERPKGSFSTLEIQRTEQGDSAMYLCASSLAGVTEAFFGQGTRLTVV.

The chain links TRBV28 to TRBJ2-1, with 9 bases identical to TRBD2. The V gene end was trimmed by 3 bases and the J gene end by 4 bases; junction bases not matched to a gene: 4. CDR1 and CDR2 (germline): MDHEN, SYDVKM. CDR3 size: 15 residues. The CDR3, as DNA: TGTGCCAGCAGTTTGGAAGCGGGGGGTTACAATGAGCAGTTCTTC. This encodes CASSLEAGGYNEQFF.